These 27 T cell receptor beta chains were sequenced from one sample in a study of blood T cell repertoires in COVID-19. Method: immunoSEQ multiplex PCR; TCRdb's copy keeps in-frame clones and lacks some. The sample lists 150,000 to 200,000 clones, approximately 80% occurring once. The sample consisted of peripheral blood. Receptor source: a human donor in a cohort sampled during active COVID-19.

The chain joins TRBV4-2 to TRBJ1-1; the D is unclear. Trimming removed 0 bases at V and 6 bases at J, with 8 bases between. The CDR3 sequence is 13 residues long. CDR1 and CDR2 (germline): LGHNA, YNFKEQ. CDR3 loop: CASSQDRSPEAFF. CDR3 DNA: TGTGCCAGCAGCCAAGACAGGTCTCCTGAAGCTTTCTTT.

The chain is built from TRBV4-3 and TRBJ2-5; 7 bases fit TRBD2. The junction had 11 bases not matched to a gene; V was cut back by 0 bases and J by 4 bases. The CDR3 consists of 17 residues. CDR1 and CDR2 (germline): LGHNA, YSLEER. CDR3 in amino acids: CASSQDRGRAAGETQYF. CDR3 DNA sequence: TGCGCCAGCAGCCAAGATCGAGGGAGGGCCGCAGGAGAGACCCAGTACTTC.

This clone was detected a few times. The chain uses TRBV12-5 and TRBJ2-1, with D unclear. Germline loops: CDR1 LGHNT, CDR2 FRNRAP. The CDR3 has 13 residues. V gave up 0 bases and J gave up 6 bases, with 6 bases separating them. The CDR3 loop reads CASGLVSSNEQFF. The CDR3 region has the DNA TGTGCTAGTGGTTTGGTTTCTAGCAATGAGCAGTTCTTC.

This sequence joins TRBV6-5 and TRBJ1-3; the D is unclear. The germline gives CDR1 MNHEY, CDR2 SVGAGI. The length of the CDR3 is 15 residues. Trimming took off 5 bases at V and 0 bases at J, with 11 bases between the two ends. The CDR3 region is CASSPGGISGNTIYF. The DNA for the CDR3 is TGTGCCAGCAGTCCCGGCGGGATCTCTGGAAACACCATATATTTT.

Comment on this clone: Other nucleotide sequences from this sample produce the same CDR3. The chain is built from TRBV18 and TRBJ1-5; D might be TRBD1 (5 bases). V lost 3 bases and J 4 bases, leaving 7 bases between the germline ends. CDR3 length: 13 amino acids. Germline CDR1 KGHSH, CDR2 LQKENI. The chain's CDR3 is CASSPGQNQPQHF. CDR3 bases: TGTGCCAGCTCACCGGGGCAGAATCAGCCCCAGCATTTT.

The chain joins TRBV19 to TRBJ2-1; D possibly corresponds to TRBD2 (5 bases). The ends were cut back, 9 bases at V and 0 bases at J, with 15 bases in the middle. The CDR3 is 15 residues long. Germline lookup yields CDR1 LNHDA and CDR2 SQIVND (reference sequence). This CDR3 reads CASKLVAGSYNEQFF. CDR3 DNA sequence: TGTGCCAGCAAACTGGTGGCGGGCTCCTACAATGAGCAGTTCTTC.

This clone appeared a few times. CDR3 in DNA: TGTGCCAGCAGGAGGCAAGAGACCGGGGAGCTGTTTTTT. Translating gives CASRRQETGELFF. V usage is TRBV12-3 or TRBV12-4 and J usage is TRBJ2-2; D is unclear. This CDR3 comprises 13 residues. Trimming stripped 6 bases from V and 5 bases from J, with 10 bases between.

J is TRBJ1-6 and V is TRBV6-4, with no clear D. The length of the CDR3 is 13 residues. Germline loops: CDR1 MRHNA, CDR2 SNTAGT. Trimming shortened V by 2 bases and J by 9 bases, and 8 bases separated the two germline ends. CDR3: CASSDRESSPLHF. Written as DNA, the CDR3 is TGTGCCAGCAGTGACAGGGAGAGTTCACCCCTCCACTTT.

The chain couples TRBV5-4 to TRBJ2-3, with TRBD1 identical over 9 bases. CDR3 length: 16 amino acids. The J segment lost 4 bases and the V segment lost 4 bases, leaving 10 bases of the junction unmatched. Germline-derived CDR1 and CDR2 are SGHNT and YYREEE (reference sequence). In nucleotides, the CDR3 is TGTGCCAGCAGCCCAGGACAGGGGCGGGTGGCAGATACGCAGTATTTT. It encodes CASSPGQGRVADTQYF.

The CDR3 loop is CSVRTGGTYRTYEQYF. The DNA for the CDR3 is TGCAGCGTTCGAACGGGGGGTACATACCGGACCTACGAGCAGTACTTC. The gene calls are TRBV29-1 and TRBJ2-7, with TRBD2 matching 7 bases. V was pared by 5 bases and J by 2 bases, with 15 bases of the junction left unmatched. CDR3 length equals 16 residues. Germline CDR1 reads SQVTM; CDR2 reads ANQGSEA.

The V and J genes are TRBV28 and TRBJ1-5; TRBD1 matches at 9 bases. The germline V gene has CDR1 MDHEN and CDR2 SYDVKM. This CDR3 contains 18 residues. J lost 2 bases, V lost 5 bases, and 13 bases had no gene match. CDR3 protein: CASSPGQGRLDGNQPQHF. DNA for the CDR3: TGTGCCAGCAGTCCCGGACAGGGGCGCCTCGATGGCAATCAGCCCCAGCATTTT.

In regard to this clone: The sample has other DNA sequences that encode this CDR3 too. The V call is TRBV9, the J call TRBJ2-7; TRBD2 aligns across 8 bases. The CDR3 is 14 residues long. Germline loops: CDR1 SGDLS, CDR2 YYNGEE. J lost 2 bases, V lost 2 bases, and 3 bases had no gene match. The chain's CDR3 is CASSVGGGTYEQYF. The CDR3 DNA reads as TGTGCCAGCAGCGTGGGCGGGGGGACCTACGAGCAGTACTTC. The entire variable domain, with the rest obtained from reference TRBV9 and TRBJ2-7, is as follows: DSGVTQTPKHLITATGQRVTLRCSPRSGDLSVYWYQQSLDQGLQFLIQYYNGEERAKGNILERFSAQQFPDLHSELNLSSLELGDSALYFCASSVGGGTYEQYFGPGTRLTVT.

The chain is built from TRBV4-1 and TRBJ2-5; 7 bases are shared with TRBD1. This CDR3 is 15 amino acids long. With V trimmed by 4 bases and J by 2 bases, 7 bases remained unmatched. CDR1 and CDR2 from the germline V gene are MGHRA and YSYEKL. CDR3 sequence: CASSPYRGLQETQYF. As DNA, the CDR3 is TGCGCCAGCAGCCCCTATAGGGGGCTGCAAGAGACCCAGTACTTC.

The rearrangement links TRBV10-3 to TRBJ1-5; 8 nucleotides align to TRBD1. The CDR3 covers 16 residues. Germline-derived CDR1 and CDR2 are ENHRY and SYGVKD. CDR3: CGGDRNPSYSNQPQHF. The CDR3 DNA follows: TGTGGAGGGGACAGGAACCCCTCCTATAGCAATCAGCCCCAGCATTTT.

The genes are TRBV4-1 and TRBJ2-1; perhaps TRBD1 as D (5 bases). This CDR3 region has 12 residues. The V gene's germline CDR1 is MGHRA and CDR2 YSYEKL. V was clipped by 0 bases and J by 15 bases, with 12 bases between them. The CDR3 bases are TGCGCCAGCAGCCAAGATAGGGGTAAGGCGTTCTTC. It yields the protein CASSQDRGKAFF.

The chain combines TRBV2 with TRBJ2-3, with 8 bases identical to TRBD1. CDR1 and CDR2 from the germline V gene are SNHLY and FYNNEI. Trimming removed 2 bases from V and 1 base from J; junction bases left unmatched: 5. The CDR3 spans 16 residues. The CDR3 here is CASSERAGGRTDTQYF. CDR3 sequence (DNA): TGTGCCAGCAGTGAAAGGGCAGGGGGCCGCACAGATACGCAGTATTTT.

This rearrangement joins TRBV11-1 to TRBJ1-1; 11 bases are a match to TRBD1. Germline-derived CDR1 and CDR2 are SGHAT and FQDESV (reference sequence). The CDR3 consists of 13 residues. The V segment lost 6 bases and the J segment 7 bases; nucleotides outside the gene matches: 4. The CDR3 DNA reads as TGTGCCAGCAGTGCCGGGACAGGGGGTGAAGCTTTCTTT. This encodes CASSAGTGGEAFF.

This clone was counted a single time. Written as DNA, the CDR3 is TGCAGTGCCAACGTAGGCGGTAAGCAGTATTTT. As protein: CSANVGGKQYF. The chain recombines TRBV20-1 with TRBJ2-3, with unresolved D. The germline V gene encodes CDR1 DFQATT and CDR2 SNEGSKA (reference sequence). Trimming removed 6 bases from V and 11 bases from J, with 15 bases in between. There are 11 residues in the CDR3.

V is TRBV9 and J is TRBJ2-2; 10 nucleotides agree with TRBD1. Trimming at V came to 2 bases and at J to 7 bases, leaving 8 bases not matched to a gene. Germline V gives CDR1 SGDLS, CDR2 YYNGEE. This CDR3 is 16 amino acids long. In nucleotides, the CDR3 is TGTGCCAGCAGCGTCTTGACAGGGGGCAGGGGCGGGGAGCTGTTTTTT. It yields the protein CASSVLTGGRGGELFF. Supplemented by reference TRBV9 and TRBJ2-2, the full variable domain reads DSGVTQTPKHLITATGQRVTLRCSPRSGDLSVYWYQQSLDQGLQFLIQYYNGEERAKGNILERFSAQQFPDLHSELNLSSLELGDSALYFCASSVLTGGRGGELFFGEGSRLTVL.

The rearrangement links TRBV2 to TRBJ2-4; 9 bases match TRBD2. This CDR3 spans 16 amino acids. Unmatched junction bases numbered 5, after V lost 2 bases and J lost 3 bases. From germline, CDR1 is SNHLY and CDR2 FYNNEI. The CDR3 is CASSERVAGDKNIQYF. CDR3 DNA: TGTGCCAGCAGTGAACGGGTAGCGGGAGACAAAAACATTCAGTACTTC.

The chain recombines TRBV9 with TRBJ1-1; 9 nucleotides align to TRBD1. The CDR3 length is 17 residues. Germline CDR1 and CDR2: SGDLS and YYNGEE. Unmatched junction bases numbered 14, after V lost 4 bases and J lost 4 bases. CDR3 region: CASSPPGQGILGTEAFF. For the CDR3, the DNA is TGTGCCAGCAGCCCCCCGGGACAGGGTATCTTAGGCACTGAAGCTTTCTTT.

The chain links TRBV27 to TRBJ1-1, with TRBD1 identical over 8 bases. Germline CDR1 is MNHEY and CDR2 is SMNVEV (reference sequence). V dropped 5 bases and J dropped 6; count of bases not matched to a gene: 11. The CDR3 covers 15 residues. CDR3: CASSLDRGRRAEAFF. Here the CDR3 DNA reads TGTGCCAGCAGTCTCGACAGGGGTCGGAGGGCTGAAGCTTTCTTT.

The genes are TRBV5-1 and TRBJ2-3, with D perhaps matching TRBD1 (5 bases). Per the germline V gene, CDR1 is SGHRS and CDR2 is YFSETQ. The V end lost 2 bases, the J end lost 1 base, and 5 bases lay between the germline ends. CDR3 length: 13 residues. CDR3: CASSLQGTDTQYF. The CDR3 DNA sequence: TGCGCCAGCAGCTTACAGGGCACAGATACGCAGTATTTT.

This clone came up once. The chain links TRBV19 to TRBJ1-2; 9 bases match TRBD1. The CDR3 consists of 14 residues. CDR1 is LNHDA, CDR2 SQIVND, per germline (reference sequence). V was clipped by 3 bases and J by 8 bases; unmatched bases: 7. In nucleotides, the CDR3 is TGTGCCAGTAGTATCCGGGACAGGGCTGGAGGCTACACCTTC. Residues: CASSIRDRAGGYTF.

The chain has TRBV7-9 and TRBJ2-7; tentative D call: TRBD1 (5 bases). From germline, CDR1 is SEHNR and CDR2 FQNEAQ (reference sequence). The CDR3 covers 11 residues. Trimming cost V 11 bases and J 3 bases, with 11 bases left between them. The CDR3 here is CAGQGNYEQYF. Written as DNA, the CDR3 is TGTGCCGGGCAGGGTAACTACGAGCAGTACTTC. Combining the CDR3 with reference TRBV7-9 and TRBJ2-7 gives the whole variable domain DTGVSQNPRHKITKRGQNVTFRCDPISEHNRLYWYRQTLGQGPEFLTYFQNEAQLEKSRLLSDRFSAERPKGSFSTLEIQRTEQGDSAMYLCAGQGNYEQYFGPGTRLTVT.

V gene TRBV6-6 combines with J gene TRBJ2-7; the match to TRBD1 covers 8 bases. The CDR3 length is 16 residues. Trimming took 7 bases from V and 5 from J; bases not matched to a gene: 16. Germline CDR1 MNHNY, CDR2 SVGAGI (reference sequence). The CDR3 coding sequence is TGTGCCAGCAACGACCATTGGACAGGGAGAATCGACGAGCAGTACTTC. Its translation is CASNDHWTGRIDEQYF.

The chain is built from TRBV30 and TRBJ1-1; D remains unclear. Per the germline V gene, CDR1 is GTSNPN and CDR2 is SVGIG (reference sequence). Trimming removed 0 bases from V and 8 bases from J, with 4 bases in between. CDR3 length: 10 residues. The CDR3 sequence is CAWSVQEAFF. CDR3 bases: TGTGCCTGGAGTGTACAGGAAGCTTTCTTT.